Listed below are T cell receptor beta chains from one sample, sequenced in a study of cytomegalovirus exposure and HLA in healthy donors. The protocol was immunoSEQ multiplex PCR, while the TCRdb copy is restricted to in-frame clones and leaves out a portion. The sample contains about 120,000 clones, around 69% of which appear only once. The sequenced sample consisted of PBMCs. These TCRs come from a woman in her thirties or forties in good health and CMV-seropositive. Both conserved end residues are part of each CDR3. The D gene is left open where the match is weak. Clone size is not always given. Where it is, it says once, few, many or a class for expanded clones.

d_gene	v_gene	abundance	j_gene	CDR3aa	CDR3nt
TRBD1	TRBV19	NA	TRBJ1-1	CASSRTGTGDYTEAFF	TGTGCCAGTAGTAGGACTGGGACAGGGGACTACACTGAAGCTTTCTTT
NA	TRBV18	NA	TRBJ2-1	CASSSGQRNEQFF	TGTGCCAGCTCATCTGGACAGCGGAATGAGCAGTTCTTC
NA	TRBV5-1	few	TRBJ1-2	CASSKETGAANYGYTF	TGCGCCAGCAGCAAGGAGACAGGAGCTGCTAACTATGGCTACACCTTC
NA	TRBV4-3	NA	TRBJ1-1	CATGSSFDTEAFF	TGCGCCACCGGGAGTTCTTTCGACACTGAAGCTTTCTTT
TRBD2	TRBV2	NA	TRBJ2-5	CASSERLAAETQYF	TGTGCCAGCAGTGAAAGACTAGCCGCGGAGACCCAGTACTTC
TRBD2	TRBV5-1	NA	TRBJ2-5	CASSSTSGGALQETQYF	TGCGCCAGCAGCTCGACTAGCGGGGGGGCCCTCCAAGAGACCCAGTACTTC
TRBD1	TRBV5-1	few	TRBJ2-1	CASSRGQGRGEQFF	TGCGCCAGCAGCAGGGGACAGGGAAGGGGTGAGCAGTTCTTC
NA	TRBV5-1	NA	TRBJ1-4	CASSPGGGGEKLFF	TGCGCCAGCAGCCCCGGCGGGGGAGGGGAAAAACTGTTTTTT
TRBD1	TRBV7-2	few	TRBJ1-2	CASSSDRAYGYTF	TGTGCCAGCAGCTCGGACAGGGCGTATGGCTACACCTTC
TRBD1	TRBV5-1	NA	TRBJ1-1	CASGTTGVGTEAFF	TGCGCCAGCGGAACGACAGGGGTTGGCACTGAAGCTTTCTTT
TRBD2	TRBV5-6	NA	TRBJ2-2	CASSLGTSDSTGELFF	TGTGCCAGCAGCTTGGGGACTAGCGATTCTACCGGGGAGCTGTTTTTT
TRBD1	TRBV29-1	few	TRBJ1-2	CSAPQGNYGYTF	TGCAGCGCCCCACAGGGGAACTATGGCTACACCTTC
NA	TRBV7-2	NA	TRBJ1-1	CASSPQGGDTEAFF	TGTGCCAGCAGCCCCCAGGGTGGGGACACTGAAGCTTTCTTT
NA	TRBV29-1	NA	TRBJ2-7	CSGRDNSYEQYF	TGCAGCGGACGGGACAACTCCTACGAGCAGTACTTC
TRBD1	TRBV15	NA	TRBJ1-4	CATSRGGQGINEKLFF	TGTGCCACCAGCAGAGGGGGACAGGGGATTAATGAAAAACTGTTTTTT
NA	TRBV11-2	NA	TRBJ2-5	CASSLGAGQGTQYF	TGTGCCAGCAGCTTAGGAGCCGGGCAGGGGACCCAGTACTTC
TRBD1	TRBV5-4	NA	TRBJ1-2	CASLRRGGVGFGGYTF	TGTGCCAGCCTCAGGCGAGGGGGCGTCGGTTTCGGGGGCTACACCTTC
NA	TRBV6-5	NA	TRBJ1-1	CASSQDSEAFF	TGTGCCAGCAGTCAGGACAGTGAAGCTTTCTTT
NA	TRBV6-1	once	TRBJ1-1	CASSAAGFHSTEAFF	TGTGCCAGCAGTGCAGCGGGTTTCCACAGCACTGAAGCTTTCTTT
NA	TRBV7-8	few	TRBJ1-2	CASSSPGSGGYTF	TGTGCCAGCAGCTCACCGGGGTCCGGAGGCTACACCTTC
NA	TRBV5-4	NA	TRBJ2-3	CASSLAGSDTQYF	TGTGCCAGCAGCTTGGCCGGGTCAGATACGCAGTATTTT
NA	TRBV4-2	NA	TRBJ1-1	CASSHVGGGNTEAFF	TGTGCCAGCAGCCATGTCGGGGGGGGGAACACTGAAGCTTTCTTT
NA	TRBV27	NA	TRBJ1-2	CASSTNTGDYGYTF	TGTGCCAGCAGTACCAACACCGGGGACTATGGCTACACCTTC
NA	TRBV29-1	NA	TRBJ2-6	CSVEDINSGANVLTF	TGCAGCGTTGAAGATATTAATTCTGGGGCCAACGTCCTGACTTTC
NA	TRBV5-1	NA	TRBJ1-1	CASSGQAANTEAFF	TGCGCCAGCAGCGGGCAGGCAGCGAACACTGAAGCTTTCTTT
NA	TRBV19	few	TRBJ1-1	CASSYTGARAFF	TGTGCCAGTAGTTACACAGGAGCGCGAGCTTTCTTT
NA	TRBV2	NA	TRBJ1-1	CASGQNIMNTEAFF	TGTGCCAGCGGGCAAAACATCATGAACACTGAAGCTTTCTTT
NA	TRBV10-3	NA	TRBJ1-2	CAISGQVPGLYGYTF	TGTGCCATCAGTGGGCAGGTCCCCGGTCTCTATGGCTACACCTTC
NA	TRBV19	NA	TRBJ1-2	CASRTSQGYYGYTF	TGTGCCAGCAGAACTTCGCAGGGATACTATGGCTACACCTTC